A single sample gave rise to the 30 T cell receptor beta chains below, sequenced in a study of OX40 agonist ivuxolimab in advanced cancers. The repertoire was sequenced with immunoSEQ multiplex PCR; TCRdb's copy has only in-frame clones and lacks some. This table has tens of thousands of clones, about 90% appearing once. The specimen was CD4+ or CD8+ T cells sorted from blood, collected in a trial of the OX40 agonist ivuxolimab. The receptors derive from an adult with an advanced solid tumor such as melanoma, head and neck, liver or kidney cancer.

The chain recombines TRBV10-2 with TRBJ2-2, with D perhaps matching TRBD1 or TRBD2 (5 bases each). The CDR3 spans 13 residues. Looked up from germline, CDR1 is WSHSY and CDR2 is SAAADI. The CDR3 nucleotides are TGCGCGACCCGGGTGGGGGACACCGGGGAGCTGTTTTTT. Translated: CATRVGDTGELFF.

This clone has a single count. The gene calls are TRBV6-5 and TRBJ1-1; no definite D call. The CDR3 is made up of 13 amino acids. Germline V lookup: CDR1 MNHEY, CDR2 SVGAGI. V was shortened by 5 bases and J by 1 base, with 8 bases between the two germline ends. This chain's CDR3 is CASSPDKNTEAFF. CDR3 coding DNA: TGTGCCAGCAGTCCCGACAAGAACACTGAAGCTTTCTTT.

The chain is built from TRBV4-3 and TRBJ1-1, with D hard to call. Between the trimmed V and J ends, which lost 0 bases and 1 base, there was a span of 9 bases. CDR1 LGHNA and CDR2 YSLEER come from the germline V gene. The CDR3 length is 15 residues. In nucleotides, the CDR3 is TGCGCCAGCAGCCAAGATCTACGGTCGAACACTGAAGCTTTCTTT. As protein: CASSQDLRSNTEAFF.

The V call is TRBV6-6, the J call TRBJ1-2, with D tentatively TRBD1 (5 bases). CDR1 MNHNY and CDR2 SVGAGI come from the germline V gene (reference sequence). This CDR3 has 13 amino acids. Deletions cut 5 bases from V and 5 bases from J, with 12 bases between. CDR3 DNA sequence: TGTGCCAGCAGTCGCCGACCAGGGTATGGCTACACCTTC. It translates to CASSRRPGYGYTF.

This sequence joins TRBV28 and TRBJ2-7; 9 bases fit TRBD2. V lost 7 bases to trimming and J lost 6 bases; unmatched junction nucleotides: 4. The CDR3 runs to 12 residues. Per germline, CDR1 MDHEN and CDR2 SYDVKM. CDR3 DNA sequence: TGTGCCAGCACCTCAGCGGGGGGCGAGCAGTACTTC. It yields the protein CASTSAGGEQYF.

V and J are TRBV29-1 and TRBJ1-5; D remains unclear. Trimming stripped 7 bases from V and 3 bases from J, with 13 bases between. Germline CDR1 and CDR2: SQVTM and ANQGSEA. The CDR3 has 13 residues. The CDR3 here is CSAFGFPNQPQHF. In DNA form, the CDR3 reads TGCAGCGCATTCGGGTTCCCCAATCAGCCCCAGCATTTT.

V gene TRBV30 combines with J gene TRBJ1-1; unclear D gene. The CDR3 spans 13 residues. CDR1 and CDR2 from the germline V gene are GTSNPN and SVGIG (reference sequence). The germline V and J ends were trimmed by 0 bases and 0 bases, with 5 bases remaining between them. CDR3 DNA: TGTGCCTGGAGTGTTAACATGAACACTGAAGCTTTCTTT. Translating it yields CAWSVNMNTEAFF.

J is TRBJ1-2 and V is TRBV7-9; D gene uncertain. Between the trimmed V and J ends, which lost 2 bases and 0 bases, there was a span of 13 bases. Germline V gene data show CDR1 as SEHNR and CDR2 as FQNEAQ (reference sequence). This CDR3 has 16 residues. CDR3 loop: CASSLSAGGANYGYTF. CDR3 sequence (DNA): TGTGCCAGCAGCTTATCGGCAGGTGGGGCTAACTATGGCTACACCTTC. The whole variable domain, filled in from reference TRBV7-9 and TRBJ1-2, reads DTGVSQNPRHKITKRGQNVTFRCDPISEHNRLYWYRQTLGQGPEFLTYFQNEAQLEKSRLLSDRFSAERPKGSFSTLEIQRTEQGDSAMYLCASSLSAGGANYGYTFGSGTRLTVV.

The gene calls are TRBV6-6 and TRBJ1-1; D unclear. Germline V gene sequence: CDR1 MNHNY, CDR2 SVGAGI (reference sequence). The V gene lost 8 bases and the J gene lost 1 base, with 11 bases spanning the gap. CDR3 length: 13 amino acids. CDR3 coding DNA: TGTGCCAGCGGCCCCGAGACGAACACTGAAGCTTTCTTT. This sequence encodes CASGPETNTEAFF.

This clone was observed a few times. The rearrangement joins TRBV30 to TRBJ1-1; D is unresolved. Germline CDR1 reads GTSNPN; CDR2 reads SVGIG (reference sequence). The V end was cut by 5 bases, the J end by 0 bases, with 7 bases between. This CDR3 contains 12 residues. The CDR3 is CAWAGLNTEAFF. The CDR3 DNA is TGTGCCTGGGCCGGACTGAACACTGAAGCTTTCTTT.

This chain uses TRBV7-2 with TRBJ2-1; TRBD1 is a possible D gene (6 bases). CDR3 length: 13 residues. Trimming cost V 4 bases and J 9 bases, with 13 bases left between them. CDR1 is SGHTA and CDR2 is FQGNSA in the germline V gene. CDR3 amino acids: CASSSDQGREQFF. The CDR3 DNA follows: TGTGCCAGCAGCTCAGACCAGGGGCGTGAGCAGTTCTTC.

In DNA, the CDR3 is TGCGCCAGCAGCCGAATCGGGACAGAGGGTAAAGCTTTCTTT. Amino acids: CASSRIGTEGKAFF. The chain combines TRBV4-1 with TRBJ1-1; TRBD1 aligns across 7 bases. This CDR3 has 14 residues. The ends lost 4 bases at V and 9 bases at J; junction bases unmatched: 11. Germline V lookup: CDR1 MGHRA, CDR2 YSYEKL.

V and J are TRBV6-1 and TRBJ2-7, with 8 bases aligning to TRBD1. The CDR3 has 15 residues. Germline CDR1 and CDR2: MNHNS and SASEGT. Trimming removed 8 bases from V and 0 bases from J; junction bases left unmatched: 9. CDR3 DNA: TGTGCCAGCCGAAACTACAGGGGGATCTCCTACGAGCAGTACTTC. Its protein product is CASRNYRGISYEQYF.

The J gene is TRBJ2-3, the V gene TRBV6-6; D possibly corresponds to TRBD2 (6 bases). The CDR3 loop spans 16 amino acids. The V and J ends lost 2 bases and 0 bases respectively, with 12 bases between them. Germline V CDR1 and CDR2: MNHNY, SVGAGI (reference sequence). The CDR3 DNA reads TGTGCCAGCAGTTACGGGGGGTCAGCGAGCACAGATACGCAGTATTTT. Translated, it gives CASSYGGSASTDTQYF.

This rearrangement joins TRBV6-4 to TRBJ1-1, with D possibly TRBD1 on 5 matching bases. Germline V gives CDR1 MRHNA, CDR2 SNTAGT. The CDR3 totals 15 residues. Trimming stripped 2 bases from V and 2 bases from J, with 12 bases between. The CDR3 region is CASSDPGTGNTEAFF. The CDR3 bases are TGTGCCAGCAGTGACCCAGGGACGGGTAACACTGAAGCTTTCTTT.

The genes are TRBV2 and TRBJ1-2, with 12 bases matching TRBD1. Germline V CDR1 and CDR2: SNHLY, FYNNEI. V shed 4 bases, J shed 8 bases, and the junction held 5 bases outside the gene matches. The CDR3 contains 14 residues. The CDR3 DNA reads as TGTGCCAGCAGTGGGGGACAGGGGGCGGGAGGCTACACCTTC. It translates to CASSGGQGAGGYTF.

The chain has TRBV19 and TRBJ1-5; D is ambiguous. V was shortened by 6 bases and J by 3 bases, with 9 bases between the two germline ends. CDR1 and CDR2 from the germline V gene are LNHDA and SQIVND (reference sequence). This CDR3 has 13 amino acids. CDR3 sequence reads: CASSLAANQPQHF. CDR3 DNA sequence: TGTGCCAGTAGCCTGGCGGCCAATCAGCCCCAGCATTTT.

This clone was seen only once. This chain links TRBV4-3 with TRBJ2-3, with a weak D call TRBD2 (6 bases). V lost 0 bases to trimming and J lost 0 bases, with 19 bases between them. The CDR3 sequence is 19 residues long. Germline V lookup: CDR1 LGHNA, CDR2 YSLEER. For the CDR3, the DNA is TGCGCCAGCAGCCAAGATGGAGGAGGGGCACTAGCTAGCACAGATACGCAGTATTTT. Translation gives CASSQDGGGALASTDTQYF.

The rearrangement joins TRBV27 to TRBJ1-4; a weak D match, TRBD1 (5 bases). This CDR3 has 16 amino acids. Germline V gene lookup returns CDR1 MNHEY and CDR2 SMNVEV (reference sequence). The V gene lost 0 bases and the J gene lost 8 bases, with 16 bases spanning the gap. This CDR3 reads CASSLSERQGGEKLFF. In DNA, the CDR3 is TGTGCCAGCAGTTTATCCGAGCGCCAGGGCGGAGAAAAACTGTTTTTT.

This chain joins TRBV7-2 and TRBJ1-1, with 9 bases identical to TRBD1. The length of the CDR3 is 14 residues. Trimming at V came to 1 base and at J to 6 bases, leaving 3 bases not matched to a gene. The germline V gene has CDR1 SGHTA and CDR2 FQGNSA. The CDR3 here is CASSLVGQGPEAFF. CDR3 nucleotide sequence: TGTGCCAGCAGCTTAGTGGGACAGGGCCCTGAAGCTTTCTTT.

This chain links TRBV5-5 with TRBJ2-5; D could derive from TRBD1 or TRBD2 (5 bases each). The CDR3 length is 16 residues. Trimming pared 1 base from V and 1 base from J, leaving 14 bases between. Germline CDR1 is SGHKS and CDR2 is YYEKEE (reference sequence). The CDR3 protein is CASSLTPGQLQETQYF. The CDR3 DNA sequence: TGTGCCAGCAGCTTGACCCCGGGGCAGCTCCAAGAGACCCAGTACTTC.

The rearrangement uses TRBV7-6 and TRBJ2-2; 9 positions agree with TRBD2. In germline, CDR1 is SGHVS, CDR2 FNYEAQ. This CDR3 comprises 17 residues. The trim removed 3 bases at V and 2 bases at J, leaving 7 bases unmatched. The CDR3 sequence: CASSFNILAGNTGELFF. The CDR3 bases are TGTGCCAGCAGCTTTAATATACTAGCGGGCAACACCGGGGAGCTGTTTTTT.

This chain connects TRBV7-3 to TRBJ1-1; 7 nucleotides match TRBD1. Per germline, CDR1 SGHTA and CDR2 FQGTGA. The CDR3 is 14 residues long. With 2 bases clipped from V and 2 bases from J, the junction kept 2 bases outside the gene matches. Written as DNA, the CDR3 is TGTGCCAGCAGCTTACGACAGGGTAACACTGAAGCTTTCTTT. Translating it yields CASSLRQGNTEAFF.

The chain employs TRBV7-9 and TRBJ1-2; D is ambiguous. Germline-derived CDR1 and CDR2 are SEHNR and FQNEAQ (reference sequence). The V and J ends lost 6 bases and 6 bases respectively, with 17 bases between them. This CDR3 is 14 amino acids long. CDR3 in amino acids: CASRSTASDHGYTF. CDR3 DNA: TGTGCCAGCAGGTCAACAGCCTCCGACCATGGCTACACCTTC.

The chain employs TRBV4-1 and TRBJ2-4, with a tentative D call TRBD1 (6 bases). This CDR3 contains 18 residues. Trimming shortened V by 3 bases and J by 0 bases, and 18 bases separated the two germline ends. CDR1 is MGHRA, CDR2 YSYEKL, per germline. CDR3 coding DNA: TGCGCCAGCAGCCAGCGGACAGTCTTAGTAATAGCCAAAAACATTCAGTACTTC. Its protein product is CASSQRTVLVIAKNIQYF.

The chain recombines TRBV28 with TRBJ1-2; D possibly corresponds to TRBD1 (5 bases). Germline assignment: CDR1 MDHEN and CDR2 SYDVKM. The CDR3 spans 13 residues. V lost 6 bases and J lost 5, with 13 bases in between. CDR3 residues: CASSYTGGYGYTF. The CDR3 nucleotides are TGTGCCAGCAGCTATACGGGGGGGTATGGCTACACCTTC.

V is TRBV28 and J is TRBJ1-5; unclear D gene. The CDR3 covers 14 residues. V was shortened by 1 base and J by 7 bases, with 11 bases between the two germline ends. Germline V gene lookup returns CDR1 MDHEN and CDR2 SYDVKM. The CDR3 DNA reads TGTGCCAGCAGTTTATCGGCGTGGGGACAGCCCCAGCATTTT. It is translated as CASSLSAWGQPQHF.

V is TRBV11-3 and J is TRBJ2-4, with TRBD2 identical over 9 bases. The germline V gene encodes CDR1 SGHNT and CDR2 YENEEA. With V trimmed by 1 base and J by 7 bases, 2 bases remained unmatched. The CDR3 totals 14 residues. CDR3 sequence (DNA): TGTGCCAGCAGCTTAGTAGCGGGAGTGAACATTCAGTACTTC. This gives the protein CASSLVAGVNIQYF.

The chain recombines TRBV4-2 with TRBJ2-7, with 12 bases identical to TRBD2. There are 17 residues in the CDR3. Unmatched junction bases numbered 9, after V lost 1 base and J lost 5 bases. CDR1 and CDR2 from the germline V gene are LGHNA and YNFKEQ. The CDR3 DNA sequence: TGTGCCAGCAGCCAAGGGACTAGCGGGACTACACTACACGAGCAGTACTTC. Protein sequence: CASSQGTSGTTLHEQYF.

The rearrangement links TRBV14 to TRBJ2-3, with D unresolved. The CDR3 spans 15 residues. Germline V gene sequence: CDR1 SGHDN, CDR2 FVKESK. Trimming shortened V by 6 bases and J by 0 bases, and 13 bases separated the two germline ends. The CDR3 loop is CASRGFGSSTDTQYF. CDR3 nucleotides: TGTGCCAGCAGAGGCTTCGGGTCTAGCACAGATACGCAGTATTTT.